Shown below are 21 T cell receptor beta chains from a single sample sequenced in a study of T cells in localized non-small cell lung cancer. TCRdb's copy holds only in-frame clones and misses some; the assay was immunoSEQ multiplex PCR. The repertoire consists of over 9,000 clones, with approximately 85% occurring once and the leading ten covering approximately 8.6%. This specimen consisted of peripheral blood, obtained before any cancer treatment. Receptors originate from an older male donor with stage III lung adenocarcinoma.

The chain is built from TRBV6-5 and TRBJ1-2; TRBD1 agrees at 9 bases. J was trimmed by 6 bases and V by 7 bases; bases with no gene match: 9. CDR1 is MNHEY and CDR2 is SVGAGI in the germline V gene. The CDR3 is 14 amino acids. CDR3 bases: TGTGCCAGCACCGTAAACAGGGGGCGGGATGGCTACACCTTC. This codes for CASTVNRGRDGYTF.

V is TRBV9 and J is TRBJ2-1; D not certain. Between the trimmed V and J ends, which lost 1 base and 0 bases, there was a span of 8 bases. This CDR3 has 15 amino acids. Germline V gene lookup returns CDR1 SGDLS and CDR2 YYNGEE. The CDR3 DNA reads TGTGCCAGCAGCGTATTTACGAGCTCCTACAATGAGCAGTTCTTC. Its translation: CASSVFTSSYNEQFF.

V is TRBV5-6 and J is TRBJ2-1; D may correspond to TRBD1 or TRBD2 (5 bases each). The CDR3 sequence is 18 residues long. The V end was cut by 1 base, the J end by 9 bases, with 26 bases between. The germline V gene has CDR1 SGHDT and CDR2 YYEEEE. The CDR3 DNA reads as TGTGCCAGCAGCTTGCTTTCCGGGACGGTCGGTAAATCGGGTGAGCAGTTCTTC. Protein product: CASSLLSGTVGKSGEQFF.

This chain uses TRBV7-3 with TRBJ2-5; weak D call: TRBD2 (7 bases). In germline, CDR1 is SGHTA, CDR2 FQGTGA. This CDR3 is 14 amino acids long. Trimming removed 3 bases from V and 4 bases from J, with 12 bases in between. The CDR3 coding sequence is TGTGCCAGCAGCTTGGTAGGGGGGGTAGAGACCCAGTACTTC. Protein product: CASSLVGGVETQYF.

This chain links TRBV7-2 with TRBJ2-7; TRBD2 agrees at 9 bases. The CDR3 is 15 amino acids. Trimming took 5 bases from V and 6 from J; bases not matched to a gene: 11. The germline CDR1 and CDR2 sequences are SGHTA and FQGNSA. CDR3 sequence: CASSRTGTSGSEQYF. The CDR3 DNA follows: TGTGCCAGCAGCAGAACTGGAACTAGCGGGTCCGAGCAGTACTTC.

This chain connects TRBV5-4 to TRBJ2-1; no firm D call. The CDR3 extends over 15 amino acids. The germline gives CDR1 SGHNT, CDR2 YYREEE (reference sequence). V gave up 0 bases and J gave up 5 bases, with 12 bases separating them. The CDR3 sequence: CASSLGPRLNNEQFF. CDR3 in DNA: TGTGCCAGCAGCTTGGGACCCCGACTTAACAATGAGCAGTTCTTC. Full variable domain (rest looked up from reference TRBV5-4 and TRBJ2-1): ETGVTQSPTHLIKTRGQQVTLRCSSQSGHNTVSWYQQALGQGPQFIFQYYREEENGRGNFPPRFSGLQFPNYSSELNVNALELDDSALYLCASSLGPRLNNEQFFGPGTRLTVL.

V is TRBV6-6 and J is TRBJ1-5; D uncertain. Between the trimmed V and J ends, which lost 3 bases and 5 bases, there was a span of 5 bases. CDR1 is MNHNY and CDR2 is SVGAGI in the germline V gene (reference sequence). CDR3 length: 12 residues. Here the CDR3 DNA reads TGTGCCAGCAGTTATCCCTATCAGCCCCAGCATTTT. It specifies CASSYPYQPQHF.

V is TRBV11-3 and J is TRBJ1-4, with 9 bases aligning to TRBD1. From germline, CDR1 is SGHNT and CDR2 YENEEA. J was trimmed by 4 bases and V by 5 bases; bases with no gene match: 11. CDR3 size: 17 residues. CDR3 loop: CASSPKVHRGLNEKLFF. CDR3 coding DNA: TGTGCCAGCAGCCCAAAGGTCCACAGGGGGCTTAATGAAAAACTGTTTTTT.

This chain joins TRBV4-1 and TRBJ1-1; D is possibly TRBD1 (5 bases). This CDR3 is built from 18 residues. Trimming cost V 0 bases and J 1 base, with 18 bases left between them. The germline gives CDR1 MGHRA, CDR2 YSYEKL. The DNA of the CDR3 is TGCGCCAGCAGCCAAGATGCGGGGGTCACTGGTTGGAACACTGAAGCTTTCTTT. Protein sequence: CASSQDAGVTGWNTEAFF.

This chain joins TRBV15 and TRBJ1-5; D is possibly TRBD1 (5 bases). Trimming removed 5 bases from V and 5 bases from J, with 22 bases in between. The V gene's germline CDR1 is LNHNV and CDR2 YYDKDF (reference sequence). There are 17 residues in the CDR3. CDR3 sequence reads: CATSPKGAVREDQPQHF. The CDR3 nucleotides are TGTGCCACCAGCCCTAAAGGGGCGGTGCGGGAGGATCAGCCCCAGCATTTT.

The chain uses TRBV11-2 and TRBJ2-3; D assignment may be TRBD1 or TRBD2 (5 bases each). Germline lookup yields CDR1 SGHAT and CDR2 FQNNGV. Between the trimmed V and J ends, which lost 1 base and 6 bases, there was a span of 11 bases. The CDR3 is 14 amino acids. DNA of the CDR3: TGTGCCAGCAGCTTAGCGGGGCCTCGGGATACGCAGTATTTT. Amino acid sequence: CASSLAGPRDTQYF.

The rearrangement joins TRBV7-3 to TRBJ2-3; the D is unclear. This CDR3 spans 13 amino acids. Germline V CDR1 and CDR2: SGHTA, FQGTGA. V lost 5 bases, J lost 6 bases, and 12 bases lay in between. CDR3 in DNA: TGTGCCAGCAGCGGGAATCGCCGGGATACGCAGTATTTT. The encoded protein is CASSGNRRDTQYF.

V gene TRBV28 combines with J gene TRBJ1-1; D call uncertain. This CDR3 is built from 13 residues. CDR1 is MDHEN, CDR2 SYDVKM, per germline. Trimming removed 1 base at V and 5 bases at J, with 8 bases between. For the CDR3, the DNA is TGTGCCAGCAGTTTATCTAGCAGGACTGAAGCTTTCTTT. It yields the protein CASSLSSRTEAFF.

This chain connects TRBV29-1 to TRBJ2-1; D ambiguous. Trimming removed 3 bases at V and 2 bases at J, with 8 bases between. Per the germline V gene, CDR1 is SQVTM and CDR2 is ANQGSEA. The CDR3 extends over 13 amino acids. In DNA, the CDR3 is TGCAGCGTTGACAGTGTTACCTACAATGAGCAGTTCTTC. Protein sequence: CSVDSVTYNEQFF.

The CDR3: CASSPGTYNQPQHF. The DNA of the CDR3 is TGTGCCAGCAGTCCCGGCACCTACAATCAGCCCCAGCATTTT. V is TRBV28 and J is TRBJ1-5; D uncertain. The CDR3 has 14 amino acids. CDR1 and CDR2 (germline): MDHEN, SYDVKM. V lost 5 bases and J 3 bases, leaving 11 bases between the germline ends.

This chain links TRBV20-1 with TRBJ1-2, with 7 bases that match TRBD1. Germline-derived CDR1 and CDR2 are DFQATT and SNEGSKA (reference sequence). With 2 bases clipped from V and 14 bases from J, the junction kept 8 bases outside the gene matches. The CDR3 length is 11 residues. The chain's CDR3 is CSARRLDRQTF. For the CDR3, the DNA is TGCAGTGCTAGACGATTGGACAGGCAAACCTTC.

This clone has only a few counts. The chain carries TRBV9 and TRBJ2-1, with TRBD2 identical over 8 bases. CDR1 SGDLS and CDR2 YYNGEE come from the germline V gene. Losses at the gene ends were 0 bases for V and 4 bases for J; bases not matched to a gene: 3. The CDR3 covers 15 residues. CDR3 bases: TGTGCCAGCAGCGTAGGAGTAGCGGGGTACAATGAGCAGTTCTTC. Protein sequence: CASSVGVAGYNEQFF.

The genes are TRBV27 and TRBJ2-7; no firm D call. The CDR3 runs 12 residues. Per germline, CDR1 MNHEY and CDR2 SMNVEV (reference sequence). V lost 2 bases, J lost 3 bases, and 5 bases lay in between. The CDR3 is CASSLTGYEQYF. The DNA for the CDR3 is TGTGCCAGCAGTTTAACGGGCTACGAGCAGTACTTC.

The genes are TRBV5-3 and TRBJ2-1, with D possibly TRBD1 on 6 matching bases. TRBV5-3 is marked as an open reading frame, function uncertain. The V end was cut by 1 base, the J end by 4 bases, with 9 bases between. This CDR3 is built from 14 residues. The CDR3 DNA reads TGTGCCAGAAGCTTGATGGGGGCTTACAATGAGCAGTTCTTC. Translation: CARSLMGAYNEQFF.

The chain has TRBV28 and TRBJ2-3, with 12 bases that match TRBD1. CDR3 length: 15 amino acids. V dropped 6 bases and J dropped 7; count of bases not matched to a gene: 8. The germline V gene has CDR1 MDHEN and CDR2 SYDVKM. The CDR3 bases are TGTGCCAGCAGATATCCGGGACAGGGGGCAAATACGCAGTATTTT. Its protein product is CASRYPGQGANTQYF.

V gene TRBV5-1 combines with J gene TRBJ2-1; 10 bases are shared with TRBD1. J gave up 10 bases and V 4 bases, and 14 bases lay outside the gene matches. From germline, CDR1 is SGHRS and CDR2 YFSETQ. The CDR3 sequence is 16 residues long. CDR3 nucleotide sequence: TGCGCCAGCAGCCTAGCCCGGGGACAGGGGTTCGGAGAGCAGTTCTTC. It encodes CASSLARGQGFGEQFF.